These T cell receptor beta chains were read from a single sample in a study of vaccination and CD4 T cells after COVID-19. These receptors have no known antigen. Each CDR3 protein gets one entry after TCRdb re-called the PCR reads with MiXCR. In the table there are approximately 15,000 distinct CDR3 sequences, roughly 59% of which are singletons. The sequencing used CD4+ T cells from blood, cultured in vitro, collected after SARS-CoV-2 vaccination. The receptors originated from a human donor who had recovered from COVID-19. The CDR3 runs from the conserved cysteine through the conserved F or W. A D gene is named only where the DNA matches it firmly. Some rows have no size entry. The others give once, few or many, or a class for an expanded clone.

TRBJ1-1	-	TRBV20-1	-	CSAPRGRTEAFF	TGCAGTGCTCCCAGGGGTAGGACTGAAGCTTTCTTT
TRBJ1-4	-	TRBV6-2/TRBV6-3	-	CASRDGGVHEKLFF	TGTGCCAGCAGAGACGGAGGGGTACACGAAAAACTGTTTTTT
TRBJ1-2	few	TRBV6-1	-	CASRQGPNYGYTF	TGTGCCAGCAGGCAGGGTCCTAACTATGGCTACACCTTC
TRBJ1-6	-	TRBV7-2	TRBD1	CASSPRQGSDSPLHF	TGTGCCAGCAGCCCAAGACAGGGATCAGATTCACCCCTCCACTTT
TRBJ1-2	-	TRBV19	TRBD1	CASSSTGTGGPNGYTF	TGTGCCAGTAGTTCTACCGGGACAGGGGGACCAAACGGCTACACCTTC
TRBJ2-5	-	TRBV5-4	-	CASSAKGQPIETQYF	TGTGCCAGCAGCGCTAAAGGACAGCCGATAGAGACCCAGTACTTC
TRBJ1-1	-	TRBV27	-	CASSLFGEAFF	TGTGCCAGCAGTTTATTCGGGGAAGCTTTCTTT
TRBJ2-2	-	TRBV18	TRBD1	CASSDDRGRDTGELFF	TGTGCCAGCTCAGATGACAGGGGAAGGGACACCGGGGAGCTGTTTTTT
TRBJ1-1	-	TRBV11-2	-	CASSLERGTEAFF	TGTGCCAGCAGCTTAGAACGGGGCACTGAAGCTTTCTTT
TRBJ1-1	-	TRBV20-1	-	CSARVFGNTEAFF	TGCAGTGCTAGAGTTTTCGGCAACACTGAAGCTTTCTTT
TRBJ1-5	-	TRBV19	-	CASSVHQGINNQPQHF	TGTGCCAGTAGTGTCCATCAGGGGATCAACAATCAGCCCCAGCATTTT
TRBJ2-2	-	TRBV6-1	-	CASSERRGRTGELFF	TGTGCCAGCAGTGAAAGGAGGGGGCGCACCGGGGAGCTGTTTTTT
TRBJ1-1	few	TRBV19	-	CASMKERNTEAFF	TGTGCCAGTATGAAGGAACGGAACACTGAAGCTTTCTTT
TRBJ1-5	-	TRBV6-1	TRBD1	CASRKGANNQPQHF	TGTGCCAGCAGGAAGGGGGCAAACAATCAGCCCCAGCATTTT
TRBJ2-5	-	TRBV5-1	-	CASSLKNQETQYF	TGCGCCAGCAGCTTAAAAAACCAAGAGACCCAGTACTTC
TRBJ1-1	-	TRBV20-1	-	CSALTGKGLNTEAFF	TGCAGTGCCCTGACAGGCAAAGGCTTGAACACTGAAGCTTTCTTT
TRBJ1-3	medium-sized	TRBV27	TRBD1	CASRKTGAGNTIYF	TGTGCCAGCAGAAAGACAGGGGCAGGAAACACCATATATTTT